This entry lists 15 T cell receptor beta chains sequenced from one sample in a study of blood T cell repertoires in COVID-19. Assay: immunoSEQ multiplex PCR; the TCRdb copy retains only in-frame clones and omits some. The table includes approximately 500,000 clones, approximately 83% detected once. The specimen sequenced was peripheral blood. The receptors were sampled from a human donor in a cohort sampled during active COVID-19.

The V and J genes are TRBV19 and TRBJ1-2; D is unclear. Germline V lookup: CDR1 LNHDA, CDR2 SQIVND (reference sequence). V lost 7 bases, J lost 9 bases, and 15 bases lay in between. This CDR3 is built from 12 residues. CDR3 loop: CASTLEGTSYTF. CDR3 coding DNA: TGTGCCAGTACCTTAGAGGGTACGAGCTACACCTTC.

This chain joins TRBV11-1 and TRBJ1-1; 10 nucleotides match TRBD1. The CDR3 totals 16 residues. Trimming at V came to 5 bases and at J to 5 bases, leaving 11 bases not matched to a gene. In germline, CDR1 is SGHAT, CDR2 FQDESV (reference sequence). CDR3 region: CASSRTGQGTGTEAFF. Here the CDR3 DNA reads TGTGCCAGCAGCCGCACGGGACAGGGGACAGGGACTGAAGCTTTCTTT.

V and J are TRBV30 and TRBJ2-2, with D tentatively TRBD2 (6 bases). Trimming stripped 0 bases from V and 7 bases from J, with 30 bases between. This CDR3 contains 20 residues. Germline assignment: CDR1 GTSNPN and CDR2 SVGIG (reference sequence). CDR3 in DNA: TGTGCCTGGAGTGTATCGCGCTCCTTTGCAGCGGGCCCCGTTGGCGGGGAGCTGTTTTTT. Translated, it gives CAWSVSRSFAAGPVGGELFF. The full variable domain, with the rest looked up from reference TRBV30 and TRBJ2-2, is SQTIHQWPATLVQPVGSPLSLECTVEGTSNPNLYWYRQAAGRGLQLLFYSVGIGQISSEVPQNLSASRPQDRQFILSSKKLLLSDSGFYLCAWSVSRSFAAGPVGGELFFGEGSRLTVL.

CDR3 DNA sequence: TGCGCCAGCAGTCCCGGGACTAGCGGTCAGAATGAGCAGTTCTTC. Encoded protein: CASSPGTSGQNEQFF. The chain has TRBV5-1 and TRBJ2-1, with 11 bases aligning to TRBD2. Unmatched junction bases numbered 8, after V lost 5 bases and J lost 7 bases. This CDR3 is built from 15 residues. The V gene's germline CDR1 is SGHRS and CDR2 YFSETQ.

This clone was observed a single time. The chain has TRBV28 and TRBJ1-5; 10 positions match TRBD1. Germline CDR1 is MDHEN and CDR2 is SYDVKM. With 3 bases clipped from V and 4 bases from J, the junction kept 3 bases outside the gene matches. CDR3 size: 15 residues. The CDR3 sequence is CASSFPGQGNQPQHF. The CDR3 DNA follows: TGTGCCAGCAGTTTTCCGGGACAGGGGAATCAGCCCCAGCATTTT.

The rearrangement links TRBV4-3 to TRBJ2-3; 7 bases are a match to TRBD2. This CDR3 comprises 15 residues. Germline V gene data show CDR1 as LGHNA and CDR2 as YSLEER. The junction had 7 bases not matched to a gene; V was cut back by 1 base and J by 6 bases. In nucleotides, the CDR3 is TGCGCCAGCAGCCAAGGGGGCGGGAGCGTGGATACGCAGTATTTT. It specifies CASSQGGGSVDTQYF.

The chain has TRBV19 and TRBJ1-2; D is possibly TRBD1 (5 bases). Trimming removed 3 bases from V and 5 bases from J, with 16 bases in between. Per the germline V gene, CDR1 is LNHDA and CDR2 is SQIVND (reference sequence). The CDR3 loop spans 15 amino acids. This CDR3 is CASSMERGTAYGYTF. DNA for the CDR3: TGTGCCAGTAGTATGGAAAGGGGAACAGCTTATGGCTACACCTTC.

This clone was observed a single time. The chain joins TRBV2 to TRBJ2-1; 12 bases line up with TRBD2. This CDR3 has 13 residues. Germline assignment: CDR1 SNHLY and CDR2 FYNNEI. V was pared by 5 bases and J by 10 bases, with 3 bases of the junction left unmatched. The CDR3 spells CASSPGLAGEQFF. The CDR3 DNA follows: TGTGCCAGCAGTCCTGGACTAGCGGGAGAGCAGTTCTTC.

The chain is built from TRBV6-6 and TRBJ1-5, with D uncertain. This CDR3 comprises 12 residues. From germline, CDR1 is MNHNY and CDR2 SVGAGI (reference sequence). In DNA, the CDR3 is TGTGCAACGCACCGAGGTAATCAGCCCCAGCATTTT. Protein: CATHRGNQPQHF.

The V gene is TRBV28, the J gene TRBJ1-1, with D maybe TRBD1 (6 bases). Trimming left V 3 bases short and J 2 bases short, with 16 bases between. Per the germline V gene, CDR1 is MDHEN and CDR2 is SYDVKM. This CDR3 spans 16 amino acids. CDR3 residues: CASSLDTGYRNTEAFF. The CDR3 nucleotides are TGTGCCAGCAGTTTGGATACAGGGTACCGAAACACTGAAGCTTTCTTT.

This clone was detected only once. The chain combines TRBV4-3 with TRBJ2-1; 7 bases agree with TRBD1. CDR3 size: 16 residues. Per germline, CDR1 LGHNA and CDR2 YSLEER. With V trimmed by 2 bases and J by 6 bases, 10 bases remained unmatched. The CDR3 region is CASSQRGQVLINEQFF. The DNA of the CDR3 is TGCGCCAGCAGCCAAAGAGGACAGGTATTGATCAATGAGCAGTTCTTC.

J is TRBJ1-1 and V is TRBV30; weak D call: TRBD1 (6 bases). In germline, CDR1 is GTSNPN, CDR2 SVGIG (reference sequence). V was shortened by 2 bases and J by 6 bases, with 19 bases between the two germline ends. CDR3 length: 15 amino acids. CDR3 region: CAWSLEGGGTAEAFF. In nucleotides, the CDR3 is TGTGCCTGGAGTCTCGAGGGAGGGGGTACGGCTGAAGCTTTCTTT.

This chain links TRBV29-1 with TRBJ2-7, with TRBD1 matching over 7 bases. CDR1 is SQVTM and CDR2 is ANQGSEA in the germline V gene. CDR3 length: 11 amino acids. The CDR3 sequence is CTAGGQGEQYF. CDR3 DNA: TGCACCGCAGGGGGACAAGGCGAGCAGTACTTC.

This chain links TRBV19 with TRBJ2-7; TRBD1 aligns across 7 bases. The V gene's germline CDR1 is LNHDA and CDR2 SQIVND (reference sequence). Trimming removed 7 bases from V and 1 base from J; junction bases left unmatched: 10. The CDR3 covers 15 residues. CDR3 nucleotides: TGTGCCAGTAAATCCGACAGGGAGCCTTCCTACGAGCAGTACTTC. Translated: CASKSDREPSYEQYF.

The rearrangement joins TRBV7-2 to TRBJ1-2; 9 bases are a match to TRBD1. With V trimmed by 7 bases and J by 3 bases, 9 bases remained unmatched. The CDR3 is 15 amino acids. CDR1 and CDR2 from the germline V gene are SGHTA and FQGNSA. The CDR3: CASIKQGAGDYGYTF. The CDR3 nucleotides are TGTGCCAGCATCAAACAGGGGGCAGGGGACTATGGCTACACCTTC. Full variable domain (missing parts from reference TRBV7-2 and TRBJ1-2): GAGVSQSPSNKVTEKGKDVELRCDPISGHTALYWYRQSLGQGLEFLIYFQGNSAPDKSGLPSDRFSAERTGGSVSTLTIQRTQQEDSAVYLCASIKQGAGDYGYTFGSGTRLTVV.